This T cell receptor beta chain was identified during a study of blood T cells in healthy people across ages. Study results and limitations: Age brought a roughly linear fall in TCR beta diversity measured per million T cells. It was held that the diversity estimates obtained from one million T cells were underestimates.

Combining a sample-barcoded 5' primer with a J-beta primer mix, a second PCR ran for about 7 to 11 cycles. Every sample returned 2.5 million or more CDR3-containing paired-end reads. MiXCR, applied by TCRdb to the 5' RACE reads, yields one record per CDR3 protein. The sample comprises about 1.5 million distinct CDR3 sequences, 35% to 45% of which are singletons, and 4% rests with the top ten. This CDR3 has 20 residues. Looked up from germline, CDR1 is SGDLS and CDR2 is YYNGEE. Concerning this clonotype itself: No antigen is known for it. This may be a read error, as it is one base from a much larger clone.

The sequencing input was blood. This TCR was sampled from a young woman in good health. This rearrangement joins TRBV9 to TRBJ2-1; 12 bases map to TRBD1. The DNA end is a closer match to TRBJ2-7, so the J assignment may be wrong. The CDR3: CASSVAGTGGVGSSYNEQYF. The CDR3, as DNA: TGTGCCAGCAGCGTAGCCGGGACAGGGGGCGTTGGGAGCTCCTACAATGAGCAGTACTTC.